The 5 T cell receptor beta chains reported below all come from one sample, sequenced in a study of identical twins. TCRdb reprocessed the 5' RACE reads with MiXCR, giving one entry per CDR3 protein. This sample carries 460,000 or so distinct CDR3 sequences, about 14% of them seen once, and the ten largest clones take 0.4% to 0.55%. The data also belong to a second study, concerning yellow fever vaccine responses in identical twins.

Sequenced: CD4+ T cells sorted from blood. These receptors were collected from a woman under 30 in good health.

This clonotype was found a few times. The chain joins TRBV20-1 to TRBJ2-5, with 8 bases fitting TRBD2. From germline, CDR1 is DFQATT and CDR2 SNEGSKA (reference sequence). The junction had 18 bases not matched to a gene; V was cut back by 0 bases and J by 9 bases. CDR3 length: 17 residues. DNA for the CDR3: TGCAGTGCTAGAGATTTTCTTGGGCGGGGGGCCCCCGAGCCCCAGTACTTC. Translation gives CSARDFLGRGAPEPQYF.

This clonotype was recorded a few times. The chain joins TRBV6-5 to TRBJ2-1; TRBD2 agrees at 7 bases. The CDR3 spans 16 residues. The trim removed 7 bases at V and 0 bases at J, leaving 9 bases unmatched. Germline V lookup: CDR1 MNHEY, CDR2 SVGAGI. CDR3 loop: CASTDEWEGSYNEQFF. As DNA, the CDR3 is TGTGCCAGCACCGATGAGTGGGAGGGCTCCTACAATGAGCAGTTCTTC.

A few counts support this clonotype. CDR3 sequence (DNA): TGCGCCAGCAGCTTGTGGACAGCGAGGGAGACCCAGTACTTC. This translates into CASSLWTARETQYF. The gene calls are TRBV5-1 and TRBJ2-5; tentatively, D is TRBD1 (6 bases). Germline V gene sequence: CDR1 SGHRS, CDR2 YFSETQ. This CDR3 comprises 14 residues. V was cut by 1 base and J by 5 bases, with 12 bases left in between. Looking up the rest from reference TRBV5-1 and TRBJ2-5 gives the full variable domain: KAGVTQTPRYLIKTRGQQVTLSCSPISGHRSVSWYQQTPGQGLQFLFEYFSETQRNKGNFPGRFSGRQFSNSRSEMNVSTLELGDSALYLCASSLWTARETQYFGPGTRLLVL.

CDR3 protein: CSARGLDRGEAFF. The CDR3 region has the DNA TGCAGTGCTAGAGGATTGGATCGGGGGGAAGCTTTCTTT. The rearrangement links TRBV20-1 to TRBJ1-1; a possible D gene is TRBD1 (5 bases). V was clipped by 1 base and J by 8 bases, with 14 bases between them. The CDR3 has 13 residues. From germline, CDR1 is DFQATT and CDR2 SNEGSKA (reference sequence).

With regard to this clonotype: One junction end disagrees with the germline gene, perhaps due to a read error. This rearrangement joins TRBV5-1 to TRBJ2-2, with a tentative D call TRBD1 (5 bases). The CDR3 loop spans 15 amino acids. In germline, CDR1 is SGHRS, CDR2 YFSETQ. The CDR3 here is CASSLDTSRTGELFF. In nucleotides, the CDR3 is TGCGCCAGCAGTTTGGACACCTCGAGGACCGGGGAGCTGTTTTTT.